A selection of T cell receptor beta chains follows, all from one sample in a study of OX40 agonist ivuxolimab in advanced cancers. Repertoires were generated with immunoSEQ multiplex PCR, while TCRdb's copy carries only in-frame clones and drops some. The sample lists 13,000 or so clones, about 81% occurring once. The material was CD4+ or CD8+ T cells sorted from blood, obtained in a trial of the OX40 agonist ivuxolimab. The receptors stem from an adult with an advanced solid tumor such as melanoma, head and neck, liver or kidney cancer. Both conserved end residues are part of each CDR3. Fields, in order: J gene, CDR3 length, clone size, D gene, V gene, CDR3 DNA, CDR3 protein. The D gene is left open where the match is weak. Not every row has a clone size; where given, it reads once, few, many or a size class.

TRBJ1-1 16 . . TRBV7-9 TGTGCCAGCAGCTTAGAGGCGGACTTTTCAGTCACTGAAGCTTTCTTT CASSLEADFSVTEAFF
TRBJ2-1 17 . . TRBV6-4 TGTGCCAGCAGTGACGGGGGAGCGAGCAGCTCCTACAATGAGCAGTTCTTC CASSDGGASSSYNEQFF
TRBJ2-1 12 . . TRBV30 TGTGCCTGGAGGACTGCCTACAATGAGCAGTTCTTC CAWRTAYNEQFF
TRBJ2-2 16 few TRBD2 TRBV11-2 TGTGCCAGCAGCTTAGCTTCTAGCGGGAGGGGCGGGGAGCTGTTTTTT CASSLASSGRGGELFF
TRBJ2-2 18 . . TRBV11-2 TGTGCCAGCAGCTTAGTGGGGCGGTCAACAGTTGGCACCAGGGAGCTGTTTTTT CASSLVGRSTVGTRELFF
TRBJ2-1 14 . . TRBV27 TGTGCCAGCAGACAGGGACACCCCGGCAATGAGCAGTTCTTC CASRQGHPGNEQFF
TRBJ2-1 14 few . TRBV7-3 TGTGCCAGCACCCCGGGGCCAGATTACAATGAGCAGTTCTTC CASTPGPDYNEQFF
TRBJ2-7 14 . . TRBV27 TGTGCCAGCCAAGACCCGGGTAGCTCCTACGAGCAGTACTTC CASQDPGSSYEQYF
TRBJ2-5 14 few . TRBV27 TGTGCCAGCAGTTTATCTAGGCTCCCAGAGACCCAGTACTTC CASSLSRLPETQYF
TRBJ2-1 13 . . TRBV6-5 TGTGCCAGCATGGTTAGCTCCTACAATGAGCAGTTCTTC CASMVSSYNEQFF
TRBJ2-5 13 once . TRBV28 TGTGCCAGCAGGGGGGCCGTCCAAGAGACCCAGTACTTC CASRGAVQETQYF
TRBJ1-5 15 . . TRBV30 TGTGCCTGGAGCCTAGGCGGGTTTAGCAATCAGCCCCAGCATTTT CAWSLGGFSNQPQHF
TRBJ2-5 13 . . TRBV9 TGTGCCAGCAGCGTACAGGGTCAAGAGACCCAGTACTTC CASSVQGQETQYF
TRBJ2-1 13 . . TRBV11-3 TGTGCCAGCAGCTTAGATACCTACAATGAGCAGTTCTTC CASSLDTYNEQFF
TRBJ2-3 13 . . TRBV6-6 TGTGCCAGCAGTTACCTCTACACAGATACGCAGTATTTT CASSYLYTDTQYF
TRBJ2-7 17 . . TRBV28 TGTGCCAGCAGTTTAAGGGGGGCAGCGGGATGGACCTACGAGCAGTACTTC CASSLRGAAGWTYEQYF
TRBJ2-7 15 . . TRBV7-9 TGTGCCAGCAGCCCAGGGAGCGAGCTATCCTACGAGCAGTACTTC CASSPGSELSYEQYF
TRBJ2-7 14 . . TRBV27 TGTGCCAGCAGTCCCGTCGGGGGGCGTTACGAGCAGTACTTC CASSPVGGRYEQYF
TRBJ1-5 11 . . TRBV20-1 TGCAGTGCTAGGTACCAGGGGCCCCAGCATTTT CSARYQGPQHF
TRBJ1-6 15 . TRBD1 TRBV7-9 TGTGCCAGCAGCTCCAAGGGGGCGCCGGGCTCACCCCTCCACTTT CASSSKGAPGSPLHF
TRBJ2-1 22 . TRBD2 TRBV7-6 TGTGCCAGCAGCGAAGGGGCCCCCTGGACTAGCGGGAGGGCCTCCGAGGACAATGAGCAGTTCTTC CASSEGAPWTSGRASEDNEQFF
TRBJ2-5 14 few . TRBV7-6 TGTGCCAGCAGCTCGGGATCTACCCAAGAGACCCAGTACTTC CASSSGSTQETQYF
TRBJ2-2 17 once TRBD1 TRBV7-9 TGTGCCAGCAGCTCATACAGGGGGCGTTTAGTAACCGGGGAGCTGTTTTTT CASSSYRGRLVTGELFF
TRBJ2-6 14 . . TRBV4-1 TGCGCCAGCAGCTCTGTACCTGGGGCCAACGTCCTGACTTTC CASSSVPGANVLTF
TRBJ2-1 15 . TRBD2 TRBV30 TGTGCCTTCCCTATTAGCGGGAGGGGGGGTAATGAGCAGTTCTTC CAFPISGRGGNEQFF
TRBJ2-3 16 . TRBD2 TRBV4-1 TGCGCCAGCAGCTACCGACTAGCGGGAAACACAGATACGCAGTATTTT CASSYRLAGNTDTQYF
TRBJ2-5 15 . . TRBV7-9 TGTGCCAGCGGTACTAGGAGGGGGATCCAAGAGACCCAGTACTTC CASGTRRGIQETQYF
TRBJ2-3 14 . . TRBV10-1 TGCGCCAACGTTTTAAGGGGGAAGACAGATACGCAGTATTTT CANVLRGKTDTQYF
TRBJ2-7 14 . TRBD1 TRBV13 TGTGCCAGCAGCCCGGTGGACAGGGGGGACGAGCAGTACTTC CASSPVDRGDEQYF
TRBJ2-1 18 . TRBD2 TRBV4-3 TGCGCCAGCAGCCAAGATAGTATAGCGGGAGGAAACTACAATGAGCAGTTCTTC CASSQDSIAGGNYNEQFF
TRBJ2-5 13 . . TRBV7-7 TGTGCTAGCAGCTTAGCGCTACAAGAGACCCAGTACTTC CASSLALQETQYF
TRBJ2-7 14 . . TRBV5-4 TGTGCCAGCAGCATACTCGGCGGGCTTAACGAGCAGTACTTC CASSILGGLNEQYF
TRBJ2-7 14 . . TRBV9 TGTGCCAGCAGCGTAGGCAGGGCCTCCTACGAGCAGTACTTC CASSVGRASYEQYF
TRBJ2-7 15 . TRBD1 TRBV11-2 TGTGCCAGCAGCGCGCCGGGACAGAACCTTTACGAGCAGTACTTC CASSAPGQNLYEQYF
TRBJ2-7 15 once TRBD1 TRBV6-5 TGTGCCAGCAGTTACACCCCGGGACAGCCCTACGAGCAGTACTTC CASSYTPGQPYEQYF
TRBJ1-2 16 . TRBD1 TRBV6-6 TGTGCCAGCTTAACGGACAGGGGAGTGTTAGCGGGTGGCTACACCTTC CASLTDRGVLAGGYTF
TRBJ1-3 21 . . TRBV28 TGTGCCAGCTGCGACCCTGTGGGGGCCACGATCATACACCCGGGAGGAAACACCATATATTTT CASCDPVGATIIHPGGNTIYF
TRBJ2-1 13 . . TRBV19 TGTGCCAGTAGGTCAGGGGTTGACAATGAGCAGTTCTTC CASRSGVDNEQFF
TRBJ2-7 16 . . TRBV14 TGTGCCAGCAGCCAAGACCGGCAGGGCCTCTCCTACGAGCAGTACTTC CASSQDRQGLSYEQYF
TRBJ2-1 16 . . TRBV28 TGTGCCAGCAGTTTACCGGCTAGGGTCTCCTACAATGAGCAGTTCTTC CASSLPARVSYNEQFF
TRBJ2-5 15 . . TRBV27 TGTGCCAGCAGTCCGGGGACCACCTTCCAAGAGACCCAGTACTTC CASSPGTTFQETQYF
TRBJ2-1 13 . . TRBV13 TGTGCCAGCAGCTCGAATGCCCTTGATGAGCAGTTCTTC CASSSNALDEQFF
TRBJ2-3 17 . TRBD2 TRBV19 TGTGCCAGTAGTCGAAAGGGACTAGCGGGAAATGAAGATACGCAGTATTTT CASSRKGLAGNEDTQYF
TRBJ2-2 15 . . TRBV2 TGTGCCAGCAGTGGAGCGGCAGCGAACACCGGGGAGCTGTTTTTT CASSGAAANTGELFF
TRBJ2-7 11 . . TRBV7-9 TGTGCCAGCAGTCCTTACTACGAGCAGTACTTC CASSPYYEQYF
TRBJ2-7 12 . . TRBV27 TGTGCCAGCAGTGGCGTCCCCTACGAGCAGTACTTC CASSGVPYEQYF
TRBJ1-5 14 . . TRBV28 TGTGCCAGCAGGCCCTGGGACAGCAATCAGCCCCAGCATTTT CASRPWDSNQPQHF
TRBJ2-1 17 . TRBD2 TRBV5-1 TGCGCCAGCAGCAAAGGGGTAGCGGGAGTGTCATACAATGAGCAGTTCTTC CASSKGVAGVSYNEQFF
TRBJ2-2 16 . TRBD2 TRBV7-9 TGTGCCAGCAGCTTAGCACTAGCGGGAGTCACCGGGGAGCTGTTTTTT CASSLALAGVTGELFF
TRBJ2-7 13 . . TRBV2 TGTGCCAGCAGTGAAAGGTGGGGTTACGAGCAGTACTTC CASSERWGYEQYF
TRBJ1-2 15 . . TRBV7-9 TGTGCCAGCAGCCTCTCGAGCACCGGGGTCTATGGCTACACCTTC CASSLSSTGVYGYTF
TRBJ2-3 13 . . TRBV6-5 TGTGCCAGCAGTTACGGTACGGCAGATACGCAGTATTTT CASSYGTADTQYF
TRBJ2-7 11 medium-sized . TRBV27 TGTGCCAGCGGGGCCTCCTACGAGCAGTACTTC CASGASYEQYF
TRBJ2-3 13 . . TRBV6-1 TGTGCCAGCAGCCCCCTCCCGACAGATACGCAGTATTTT CASSPLPTDTQYF
TRBJ1-5 16 . . TRBV28 TGTGCCAGCAGTTTATGGAGGACCGGTCGCAATCAGCCCCAGCATTTT CASSLWRTGRNQPQHF
TRBJ2-2 18 . . TRBV10-3 TGTGCCATCAGTGAGTCCGGCTTCTCCCTGCGGGCCAGCGGGGAGCTGTTTTTT CAISESGFSLRASGELFF
TRBJ2-3 16 . . TRBV4-1 TGCGCCAGCAGCCAAGTCCTGACTAGTGGGGCAGATACGCAGTATTTT CASSQVLTSGADTQYF